Each of the 13 T cell receptor beta chains below was sequenced from the same sample in a study of response to subunit inactivated influenza vaccine. A single record per CDR3 protein comes from TCRdb applying MiXCR to the RT-PCR reads. Of around 540,000 distinct CDR3 sequences in the sample, 12% were seen once. This material consisted of PBMCs from blood, taken on the day of vaccination. The receptors were gathered from a man between 45 and 60 years old who received an inactivated influenza vaccine.

The chain uses TRBV2 and TRBJ2-1, with 7 bases matching TRBD1. Germline loops: CDR1 SNHLY, CDR2 FYNNEI. V gave up 5 bases and J gave up 2 bases; unmatched junction bases: 6. CDR3 length: 15 residues. The CDR3 loop is CASSPPGGTYNEQFF. The CDR3 region has the DNA TGTGCCAGCAGTCCCCCAGGGGGTACCTACAATGAGCAGTTCTTC.

V usage is TRBV11-2 and J usage is TRBJ2-5, with D uncertain. Germline values: CDR1 SGHAT, CDR2 FQNNGV. This CDR3 spans 13 amino acids. Between the trimmed V and J ends, which lost 4 bases and 5 bases, there was a span of 11 bases. This chain's CDR3 is CASSSGPGETQYF. DNA of the CDR3: TGTGCCAGCAGCTCCGGCCCTGGGGAGACCCAGTACTTC.

The gene calls are TRBV20-1 and TRBJ2-4; tentative D call: TRBD2 (6 bases). Between the trimmed V and J ends, which lost 6 bases and 8 bases, there was a span of 20 bases. The germline CDR1 and CDR2 sequences are DFQATT and SNEGSKA (reference sequence). This CDR3 comprises 14 residues. Written as DNA, the CDR3 is TGCAGTGCAACCCACAAAACAGGAGGGGACATTCAGTACTTC. It encodes CSATHKTGGDIQYF.

This chain joins TRBV11-2 and TRBJ2-7; D perhaps matches TRBD1 (6 bases). Looked up from germline, CDR1 is SGHAT and CDR2 is FQNNGV. This CDR3 region has 16 residues. The V end was cut by 3 bases, the J end by 5 bases, with 20 bases between. CDR3 DNA sequence: TGTGCCAGCAGCTTGTATAGGGGGAAAAGTAAGGACGAGCAGTACTTC. It codes for CASSLYRGKSKDEQYF.

The chain uses TRBV11-2 and TRBJ2-1; 9 nucleotides align to TRBD1. The trim removed 4 bases at V and 0 bases at J, leaving 7 bases unmatched. Germline CDR1 and CDR2: SGHAT and FQNNGV. This CDR3 has 17 amino acids. CDR3 protein: CASSWGTGISSYNEQFF. The CDR3 coding sequence is TGTGCCAGCAGCTGGGGGACAGGGATCAGCTCCTACAATGAGCAGTTCTTC.

This clonotype was recorded many times. This chain uses TRBV11-2 with TRBJ2-5; 7 nucleotides line up with TRBD1. Germline V lookup: CDR1 SGHAT, CDR2 FQNNGV. V shed 2 bases, J shed 2 bases, and the junction held 5 bases outside the gene matches. The CDR3 spans 15 residues. CDR3 bases: TGTGCCAGCAGCTTATCGCCGACAGGGCAAGAGACCCAGTACTTC. Its translation: CASSLSPTGQETQYF.

This clonotype has just a few counts. The chain joins TRBV7-9 to TRBJ2-3; TRBD2 might be the D (7 bases). CDR1 SEHNR and CDR2 FQNEAQ come from the germline V gene (reference sequence). This CDR3 has 16 residues. Between the trimmed V and J ends, which lost 11 bases and 1 base, there was a span of 22 bases. CDR3 sequence (DNA): TGTGCCGCAAGGGGGGCCTCTAGCGGAGGCACAGATACGCAGTATTTT. Translation gives CAARGASSGGTDTQYF.

This clonotype came up a few times. V usage is TRBV12-3 or TRBV12-4 and J usage is TRBJ2-1, with D unclear. V dropped 6 bases and J dropped 6 bases, with 9 bases sitting between them. CDR3 length equals 12 residues. CDR3 amino acids: CASRRSSNEQFF. The CDR3 nucleotides are TGTGCCAGCAGGAGAAGTAGCAATGAGCAGTTCTTC.

The chain joins TRBV27 to TRBJ2-7; 8 nucleotides match TRBD1. Germline loops: CDR1 MNHEY, CDR2 SMNVEV (reference sequence). Losses at the gene ends were 2 bases for V and 3 bases for J; bases not matched to a gene: 6. This CDR3 contains 15 residues. Written as DNA, the CDR3 is TGTGCCAGCAGTTTAGCAGGGGGCCAAATCTACGAGCAGTACTTC. Protein product: CASSLAGGQIYEQYF.

The chain recombines TRBV7-2 with TRBJ2-3, with 10 bases fitting TRBD2. Germline assignment: CDR1 SGHTA and CDR2 FQGNSA. This CDR3 comprises 16 residues. Trimming took 1 base from V and 6 from J; bases not matched to a gene: 7. This CDR3 reads CASSLESGRALDTQYF. As DNA, the CDR3 is TGTGCCAGCAGCTTAGAGAGCGGGAGGGCATTGGATACGCAGTATTTT. The variable domain in full, completed from reference TRBV7-2 and TRBJ2-3, reads GAGVSQSPSNKVTEKGKDVELRCDPISGHTALYWYRQSLGQGLEFLIYFQGNSAPDKSGLPSDRFSAERTGGSVSTLTIQRTQQEDSAVYLCASSLESGRALDTQYFGPGTRLTVL.

The table lists this clonotype with a few counts. In DNA form, the CDR3 reads TGTGCCAGCAGCTCCCCCCGAGGGTTAAGCTCCTACGAGCAGTACTTC. It codes for CASSSPRGLSSYEQYF. The gene calls are TRBV7-2 and TRBJ2-7, with D perhaps TRBD2 (5 bases). Between the trimmed V and J ends, which lost 4 bases and 0 bases, there was a span of 16 bases. CDR3 length: 16 amino acids. Germline CDR1 and CDR2: SGHTA and FQGNSA.

The chain links TRBV20-1 to TRBJ2-1, with 14 positions matching TRBD2. Per the germline V gene, CDR1 is DFQATT and CDR2 is SNEGSKA (reference sequence). CDR3 length: 16 residues. The CDR3 nucleotides are TGCAGAAGCGGACTAGCGGGGGGATCGTCCTACAATGAGCAGTTCTTC. This gives the protein CRSGLAGGSSYNEQFF.

This clonotype occurred many times. The rearrangement links TRBV28 to TRBJ1-1, with D perhaps matching TRBD1 (6 bases). This CDR3 region has 13 residues. Germline lookup yields CDR1 MDHEN and CDR2 SYDVKM. The V end lost 5 bases, the J end lost 4 bases, and 11 bases lay between the germline ends. CDR3 in DNA: TGTGCCAGCAGTCTAAACAGGGTCACTGAAGCTTTCTTT. Translated: CASSLNRVTEAFF.